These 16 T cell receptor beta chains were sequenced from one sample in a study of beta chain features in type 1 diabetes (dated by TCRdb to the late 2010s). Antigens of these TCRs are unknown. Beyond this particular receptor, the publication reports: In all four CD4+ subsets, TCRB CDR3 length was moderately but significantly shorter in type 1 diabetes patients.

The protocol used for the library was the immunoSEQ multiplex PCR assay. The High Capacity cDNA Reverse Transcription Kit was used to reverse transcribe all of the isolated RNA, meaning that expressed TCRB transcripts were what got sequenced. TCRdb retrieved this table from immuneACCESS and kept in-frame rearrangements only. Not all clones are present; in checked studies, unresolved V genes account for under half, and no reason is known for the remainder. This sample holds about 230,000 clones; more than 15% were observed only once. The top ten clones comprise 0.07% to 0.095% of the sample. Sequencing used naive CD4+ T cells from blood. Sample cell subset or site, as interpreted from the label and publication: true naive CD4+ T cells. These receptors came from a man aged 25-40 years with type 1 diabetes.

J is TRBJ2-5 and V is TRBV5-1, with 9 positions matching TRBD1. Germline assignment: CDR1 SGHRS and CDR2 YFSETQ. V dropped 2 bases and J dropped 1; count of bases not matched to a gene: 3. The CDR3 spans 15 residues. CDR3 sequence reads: CASSFLTGGQETQYF. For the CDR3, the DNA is TGCGCCAGCAGCTTCTTGACAGGGGGCCAAGAGACCCAGTACTTC. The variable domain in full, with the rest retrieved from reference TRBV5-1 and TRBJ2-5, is KAGVTQTPRYLIKTRGQQVTLSCSPISGHRSVSWYQQTPGQGLQFLFEYFSETQRNKGNFPGRFSGRQFSNSRSEMNVSTLELGDSALYLCASSFLTGGQETQYFGPGTRLLVL.

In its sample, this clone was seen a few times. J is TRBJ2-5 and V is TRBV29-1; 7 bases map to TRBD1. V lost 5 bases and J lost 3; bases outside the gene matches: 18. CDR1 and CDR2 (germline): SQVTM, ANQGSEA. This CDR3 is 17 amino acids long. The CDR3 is CSVFGTAIRSREETQYF. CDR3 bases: TGCAGCGTTTTTGGGACAGCTATCCGTTCCCGAGAAGAGACCCAGTACTTC.

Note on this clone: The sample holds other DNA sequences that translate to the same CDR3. The CDR3 coding sequence is TGTGCCAGCAGTCCTGCCAGCAGCTACGAGCAGTACTTC. Translation: CASSPASSYEQYF. V usage is TRBV28 and J usage is TRBJ2-7; unclear D gene. Germline lookup yields CDR1 MDHEN and CDR2 SYDVKM. The CDR3 is made up of 13 amino acids. Trimming removed 5 bases at V and 3 bases at J, with 11 bases between. Full variable domain (outside the CDR3, taken from reference TRBV28 and TRBJ2-7): DVKVTQSSRYLVKRTGEKVFLECVQDMDHENMFWYRQDPGLGLRLIYFSYDVKMKEKGDIPEGYSVSREKKERFSLILESASTNQTSMYLCASSPASSYEQYFGPGTRLTVT.

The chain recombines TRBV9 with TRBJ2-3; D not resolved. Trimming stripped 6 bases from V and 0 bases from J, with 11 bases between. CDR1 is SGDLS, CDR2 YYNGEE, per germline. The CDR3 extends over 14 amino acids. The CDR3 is CASTVGPSTDTQYF. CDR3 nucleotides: TGTGCCAGCACCGTCGGGCCGAGCACAGATACGCAGTATTTT.

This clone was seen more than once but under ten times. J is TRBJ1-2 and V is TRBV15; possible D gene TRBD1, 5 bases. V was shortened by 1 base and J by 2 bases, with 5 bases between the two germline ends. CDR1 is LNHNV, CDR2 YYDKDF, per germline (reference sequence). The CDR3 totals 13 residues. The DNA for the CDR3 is TGTGCCACCAGCAGAGGGGGGAACTATGGCTACACCTTC. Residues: CATSRGGNYGYTF. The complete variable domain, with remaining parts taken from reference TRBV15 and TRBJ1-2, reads DAMVIQNPRYQVTQFGKPVTLSCSQTLNHNVMYWYQQKSSQAPKLLFHYYDKDFNNEADTPDNFQSRRPNTSFCFLDIRSPGLGDTAMYLCATSRGGNYGYTFGSGTRLTVV.

This CDR3 is CASSAREGQDIQYF. The CDR3 DNA reads TGTGCCAGCAGTGCACGGGAGGGCCAAGACATTCAGTACTTC. The V gene is TRBV6-4, the J gene TRBJ2-4, with 8 nucleotides matching TRBD2. Germline V gene lookup returns CDR1 MRHNA and CDR2 SNTAGT. The length of the CDR3 is 14 residues. Losses at the gene ends were 4 bases for V and 8 bases for J; bases not matched to a gene: 7.

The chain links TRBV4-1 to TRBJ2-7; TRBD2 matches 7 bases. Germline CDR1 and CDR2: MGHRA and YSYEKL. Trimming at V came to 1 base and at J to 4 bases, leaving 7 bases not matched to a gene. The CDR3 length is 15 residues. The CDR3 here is CASSQVTTSVYEQYF. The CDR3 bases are TGCGCCAGCAGCCAAGTTACCACTAGCGTATACGAGCAGTACTTC.

This CDR3 is CSVGIQVRETQYF. CDR3 sequence (DNA): TGCAGCGTTGGAATCCAAGTTCGGGAGACCCAGTACTTC. J is TRBJ2-5 and V is TRBV29-1; unclear D gene. Trimming took 4 bases from V and 5 from J, leaving 14 bases between them. The CDR3 totals 13 residues. Germline V gene data show CDR1 as SQVTM and CDR2 as ANQGSEA.

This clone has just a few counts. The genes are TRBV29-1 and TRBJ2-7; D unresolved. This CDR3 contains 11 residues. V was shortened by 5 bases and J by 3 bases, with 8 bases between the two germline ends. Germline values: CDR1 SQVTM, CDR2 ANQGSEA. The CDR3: CSVPDGYEQYF. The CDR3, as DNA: TGCAGCGTTCCGGACGGCTACGAGCAGTACTTC.

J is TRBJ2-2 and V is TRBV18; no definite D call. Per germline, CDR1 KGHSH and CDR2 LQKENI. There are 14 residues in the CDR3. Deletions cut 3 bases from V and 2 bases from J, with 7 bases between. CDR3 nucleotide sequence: TGTGCCAGCTCACCCCTCGACAACACCGGGGAGCTGTTTTTT. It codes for CASSPLDNTGELFF.

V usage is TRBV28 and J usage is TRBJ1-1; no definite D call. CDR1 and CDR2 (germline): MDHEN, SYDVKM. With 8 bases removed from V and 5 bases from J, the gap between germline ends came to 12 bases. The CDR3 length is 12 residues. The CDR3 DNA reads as TGTGCCAGCCGTCCTAGGAGGACTGAAGCTTTCTTT. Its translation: CASRPRRTEAFF. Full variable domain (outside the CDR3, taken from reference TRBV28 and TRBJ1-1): DVKVTQSSRYLVKRTGEKVFLECVQDMDHENMFWYRQDPGLGLRLIYFSYDVKMKEKGDIPEGYSVSREKKERFSLILESASTNQTSMYLCASRPRRTEAFFGQGTRLTVV.

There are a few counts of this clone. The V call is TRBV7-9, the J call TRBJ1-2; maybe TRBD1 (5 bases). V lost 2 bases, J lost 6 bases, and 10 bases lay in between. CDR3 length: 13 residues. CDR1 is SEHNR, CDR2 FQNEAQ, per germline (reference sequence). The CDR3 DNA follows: TGTGCCAGCAGCTTAATACAGGATCATGGCTACACCTTC. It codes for CASSLIQDHGYTF. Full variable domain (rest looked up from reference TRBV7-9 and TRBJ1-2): DTGVSQNPRHKITKRGQNVTFRCDPISEHNRLYWYRQTLGQGPEFLTYFQNEAQLEKSRLLSDRFSAERPKGSFSTLEIQRTEQGDSAMYLCASSLIQDHGYTFGSGTRLTVV.

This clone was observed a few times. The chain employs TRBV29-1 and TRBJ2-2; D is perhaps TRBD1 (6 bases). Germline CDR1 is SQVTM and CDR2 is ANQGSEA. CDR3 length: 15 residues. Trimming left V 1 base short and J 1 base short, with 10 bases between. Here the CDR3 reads CSVEGTAENTGELFF. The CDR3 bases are TGCAGCGTTGAAGGGACAGCCGAGAACACCGGGGAGCTGTTTTTT.

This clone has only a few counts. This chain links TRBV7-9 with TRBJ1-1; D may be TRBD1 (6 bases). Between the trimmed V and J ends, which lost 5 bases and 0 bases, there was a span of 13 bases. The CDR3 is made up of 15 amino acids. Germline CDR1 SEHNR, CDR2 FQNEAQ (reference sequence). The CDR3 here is CASSEGHHMNTEAFF. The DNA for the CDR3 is TGTGCCAGCAGCGAGGGACATCACATGAACACTGAAGCTTTCTTT.

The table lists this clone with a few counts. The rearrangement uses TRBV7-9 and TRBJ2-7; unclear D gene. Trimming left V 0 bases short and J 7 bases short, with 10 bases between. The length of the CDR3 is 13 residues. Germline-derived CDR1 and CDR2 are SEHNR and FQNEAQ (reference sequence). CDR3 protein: CASSLAQNLEQYF. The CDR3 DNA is TGTGCCAGCAGCTTAGCTCAGAACCTTGAGCAGTACTTC.

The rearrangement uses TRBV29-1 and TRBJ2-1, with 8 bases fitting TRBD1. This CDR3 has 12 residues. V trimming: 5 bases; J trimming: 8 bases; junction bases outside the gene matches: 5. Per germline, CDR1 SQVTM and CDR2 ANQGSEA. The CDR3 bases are TGCAGCGTTACAGGGACAGGCGATGAGCAGTTCTTC. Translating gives CSVTGTGDEQFF.